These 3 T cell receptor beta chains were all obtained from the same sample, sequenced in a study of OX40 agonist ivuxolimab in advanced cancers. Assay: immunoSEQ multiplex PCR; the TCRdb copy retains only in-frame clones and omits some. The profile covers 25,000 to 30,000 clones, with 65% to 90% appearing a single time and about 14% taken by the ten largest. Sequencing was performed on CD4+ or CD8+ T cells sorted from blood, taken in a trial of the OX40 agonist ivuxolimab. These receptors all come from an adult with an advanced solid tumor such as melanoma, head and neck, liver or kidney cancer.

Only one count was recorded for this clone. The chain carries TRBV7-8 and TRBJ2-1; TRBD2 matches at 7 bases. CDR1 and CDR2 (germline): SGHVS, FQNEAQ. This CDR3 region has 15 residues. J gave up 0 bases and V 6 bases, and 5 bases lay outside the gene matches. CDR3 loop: CASRASGVSYNEQFF. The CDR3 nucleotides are TGTGCCAGCAGGGCAAGCGGGGTCTCCTACAATGAGCAGTTCTTC.

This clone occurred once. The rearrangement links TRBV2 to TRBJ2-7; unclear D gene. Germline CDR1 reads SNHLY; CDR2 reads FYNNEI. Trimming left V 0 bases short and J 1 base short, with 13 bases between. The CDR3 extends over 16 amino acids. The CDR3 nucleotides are TGTGCCAGCAGTGAAGCGCGATTGGACGGGTCCTACGAGCAGTACTTC. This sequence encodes CASSEARLDGSYEQYF.

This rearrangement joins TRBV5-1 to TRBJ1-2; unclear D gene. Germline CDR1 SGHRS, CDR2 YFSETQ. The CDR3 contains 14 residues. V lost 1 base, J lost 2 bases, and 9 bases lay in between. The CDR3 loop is CASSLRWQNYGYTF. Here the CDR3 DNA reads TGCGCCAGCAGCTTGAGGTGGCAAAACTATGGCTACACCTTC.